This TCR beta chain was identified during a study of cytomegalovirus exposure and HLA in healthy donors. In the case of this clone: Its antigen is not known.

The CDR3 spans 14 residues. Germline CDR1 and CDR2: SGHNT and YYREEE (reference sequence). Trimming cost V 4 bases and J 6 bases; bases outside gene matches: 9. Study-level points and caveats: Most sequenced TCRs were rare (though some public TCRs occurred in many donors). Researchers counted 164 TCR beta chains as cytomegalovirus-associated.

Primers: 60 Vbeta forward and 13 Jbeta reverse. The assay was immunoSEQ multiplex PCR, and TCRdb's table has in-frame clones only and misses some. The table records roughly 130,000 clones, roughly four fifths of them present only once. This sequence originates from a girl aged 2 to 9 in good health and CMV-seronegative. The sample comprised PBMCs. This chain links TRBV5-4 with TRBJ2-5; 7 bases match TRBD2. The CDR3 sequence: CASSAAGVGQTQYF. Here the CDR3 DNA reads TGTGCCAGCAGCGCGGCGGGGGTAGGACAGACCCAGTACTTC.